These 10 T cell receptor beta chains were all obtained from the same sample, sequenced in a study of T cell repertoires in cytomegalovirus infection. TCRdb itself ran the reads through MiXCR, one entry per CDR3 protein. The data contain some 320,000 distinct CDR3 sequences, roughly 9.5% of them singletons. Sequenced sample: PBMCs. These receptors came from a human donor in good health (CMV status not recorded). Some clones in this sample may be carry-over from other donors' samples.

This clonotype was observed at least ten times. The DNA for the CDR3 is TGTGCCAGCCGAACCGGGACAGGCAATCAGCCCCAGCATTTT. Translated: CASRTGTGNQPQHF. The chain joins TRBV7-2 to TRBJ1-5; 7 bases map to TRBD1. Trimming took 8 bases from V and 2 from J; bases not matched to a gene: 6. This CDR3 region has 14 residues. Germline CDR1 reads SGHTA; CDR2 reads FQGNSA.

In its sample, this clonotype was seen a few times. This chain uses TRBV6-6 with TRBJ2-4; D may be TRBD1 (5 bases). CDR1 MNHNY and CDR2 SVGAGI come from the germline V gene (reference sequence). The CDR3 sequence is 13 residues long. V lost 3 bases, J lost 7 bases, and 10 bases lay in between. The CDR3 loop is CASSYRGSNIQYF. CDR3 DNA: TGTGCCAGCAGTTATAGGGGATCGAACATTCAGTACTTC.

The sample holds a few counts of this clonotype. The chain employs TRBV6-2 or TRBV6-3 and TRBJ1-1; D perhaps matches TRBD1 (6 bases). Germline V lookup: CDR1 MNHEY, CDR2 SVGEGT. The CDR3 loop spans 15 amino acids. V gave up 6 bases and J gave up 6 bases, with 20 bases separating them. The DNA of the CDR3 is TGTGCCAGCAGCATCCAGCCGGGACACCTACCTGAAGCTTTCTTT. Its translation: CASSIQPGHLPEAFF.

This clonotype was counted at least ten times. The CDR3, as DNA: TGTGCCAGCAGCTTAGAGACGGCTCGGGGAGAGACCCAGTACTTC. Protein product: CASSLETARGETQYF. The chain uses TRBV7-2 and TRBJ2-5; the D gene is possibly TRBD2 (5 bases). This CDR3 contains 15 residues. V was pared by 1 base and J by 4 bases, with 13 bases between. Germline lookup yields CDR1 SGHTA and CDR2 FQGNSA.

This clonotype showed up just a few times. The CDR3 DNA reads TGCAGTGCCTCAAGGACTAGCAGCGAGCAGTTCTTC. Translation gives CSASRTSSEQFF. This chain joins TRBV20-1 and TRBJ2-1, with 8 bases lining up with TRBD2. Looked up from germline, CDR1 is DFQATT and CDR2 is SNEGSKA (reference sequence). Trimming took 6 bases from V and 10 from J; bases not matched to a gene: 8. The CDR3 totals 12 residues.

This clonotype was found many times. The gene calls are TRBV6-2 or TRBV6-3 and TRBJ2-4; D unclear. V lost 6 bases and J lost 1, with 10 bases in between. This CDR3 has 14 amino acids. Germline CDR1 MNHEY, CDR2 SVGEGT. CDR3: CASREPAAKNIQYF. Written as DNA, the CDR3 is TGTGCCAGCAGGGAGCCGGCGGCCAAAAACATTCAGTACTTC.

This clonotype was detected only a few times. The chain links TRBV20-1 to TRBJ2-7, with 11 bases fitting TRBD1. CDR3 length: 16 residues. Per the germline V gene, CDR1 is DFQATT and CDR2 is SNEGSKA (reference sequence). V dropped 6 bases and J dropped 3; count of bases not matched to a gene: 13. The CDR3 DNA sequence: TGCAGTGCCAAATCCGGGACAGGGGGGGCCTACTACGAGCAGTACTTC. Its translation: CSAKSGTGGAYYEQYF.

The V gene is TRBV20-1, the J gene TRBJ2-7; 7 bases map to TRBD1. The CDR3 length is 14 residues. CDR1 DFQATT and CDR2 SNEGSKA come from the germline V gene (reference sequence). The J segment lost 6 bases and the V segment lost 3 bases, leaving 11 bases of the junction unmatched. The DNA of the CDR3 is TGCAGTGCTAGGACACAGACAGGGACGATCGAGCAGTACTTC. Protein product: CSARTQTGTIEQYF.

V is TRBV19 and J is TRBJ2-1, with a weak D call TRBD2 (5 bases). The CDR3 runs to 12 residues. V dropped 6 bases and J dropped 5 bases, with 8 bases sitting between them. Germline assignment: CDR1 LNHDA and CDR2 SQIVND (reference sequence). The CDR3: CASSRLNNEQFF. In DNA form, the CDR3 reads TGTGCCAGTAGCAGACTAAACAATGAGCAGTTCTTC.

This clonotype was observed many times. The genes are TRBV7-2 and TRBJ2-1; TRBD2 is a possible D gene (6 bases). This CDR3 contains 16 residues. Germline CDR1 is SGHTA and CDR2 is FQGNSA. The V and J ends lost 1 base and 0 bases respectively, with 10 bases between them. The CDR3, as DNA: TGTGCCAGCAGCTTAGGCCACGGGAGCTCCTACAATGAGCAGTTCTTC. This encodes CASSLGHGSSYNEQFF.